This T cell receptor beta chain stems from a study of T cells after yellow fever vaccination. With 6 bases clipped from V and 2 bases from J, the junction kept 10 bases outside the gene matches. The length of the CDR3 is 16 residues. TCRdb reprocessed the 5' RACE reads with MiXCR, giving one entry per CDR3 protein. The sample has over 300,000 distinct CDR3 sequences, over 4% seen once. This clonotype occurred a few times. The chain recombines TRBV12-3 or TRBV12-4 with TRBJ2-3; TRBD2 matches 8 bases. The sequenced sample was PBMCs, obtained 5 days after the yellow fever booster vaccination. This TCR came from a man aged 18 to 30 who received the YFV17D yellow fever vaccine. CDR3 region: CASRTSSGSFTDTQYF. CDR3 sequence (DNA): TGTGCCAGCAGGACCTCTAGCGGGTCTTTCACAGATACGCAGTATTTT.